Listed here is a single TCR beta chain. The method was immunoSEQ multiplex PCR; TCRdb's version includes in-frame clones alone and lacks a portion of them. This sample has about 300,000 clones, with about 91% found just once. The source of the sample is a study of blood T cell repertoires in COVID-19. Whole-study context: Samples came from the United States, Italy and Spain, spanning acute and convalescent COVID-19.

V lost 5 bases to trimming and J lost 4 bases; unmatched junction nucleotides: 14. The CDR3 is made up of 17 amino acids. The V gene's germline CDR1 is MDHEN and CDR2 SYDVKM. The sequence derives from a woman aged 30 to 39 who had recovered from COVID-19. This rearrangement joins TRBV28 to TRBJ1-2, with 9 bases lining up with TRBD1. The sequencing sample was made of peripheral blood. The CDR3, as DNA: TGTGCCAGCAGTCCAGGGACAGGGTATTGGGCGTCCTATGGCTACACCTTC. It encodes CASSPGTGYWASYGYTF.